A selection of T cell receptor beta chains follows, all from one sample in a study of OX40 agonist ivuxolimab in advanced cancers. Repertoires were generated with immunoSEQ multiplex PCR, while TCRdb's copy carries only in-frame clones and drops some. The sample yields around 60,000 clones, roughly nine tenths seen once. Sequencing used CD4+ or CD8+ T cells sorted from blood, obtained in a trial of the OX40 agonist ivuxolimab. These TCRs come from an adult with an advanced solid tumor such as melanoma, head and neck, liver or kidney cancer. Both conserved end residues are part of each CDR3. D genes are given only for firm matches. A row's size may be missing; if present it is once, few, many or a size class.

j_call,v_call,clone_size,d_call,cdr3_nt,cdr3_aa
TRBJ2-7,TRBV28,few,-,TGTGCCAGCAGTTTAACGGGTTCCTACGAGCAGTACTTC,CASSLTGSYEQYF
TRBJ2-7,TRBV11-2,-,-,TGTGCCAGCATTGGTGGTCTAACCTACGAGCAGTACTTC,CASIGGLTYEQYF
TRBJ2-7,TRBV7-8,-,-,TGTGCCAGCAGCTTCTCCGACGAGCAGTACTTC,CASSFSDEQYF
TRBJ1-5,TRBV7-9,-,-,TGTGCCAGCAGCCAGGATGGTCAGCCCCAGCATTTT,CASSQDGQPQHF
TRBJ1-1,TRBV28,-,TRBD1,TGTGCCAGCAGTTGGGACAGGGTGGGTATTAACTTGGAAGCTTTCTTT,CASSWDRVGINLEAFF
TRBJ2-1,TRBV7-3,-,-,TGTGCCAGCAGCGAGCGGGTATTTGACAATGAGCAGTTCTTC,CASSERVFDNEQFF
TRBJ1-6,TRBV19,once,-,TGTGCCAGTAGTAGACGAGGGGTAGCGGTTAATTCACCCCTCCACTTT,CASSRRGVAVNSPLHF
TRBJ2-7,TRBV18,-,TRBD2,TGTGCCAGCTCACCCTCAGCGGGAGTCACCCACGAGCAGTACTTC,CASSPSAGVTHEQYF
TRBJ2-3,TRBV5-6,-,-,TGTGCCAGCAGCCTAAGCACAGATACGCAGTATTTT,CASSLSTDTQYF
TRBJ1-1,TRBV25-1,-,-,TGTGCCAGCAGAGAGAACACTGAAGCTTTCTTT,CASRENTEAFF
TRBJ2-1,TRBV27,-,TRBD2,TGTGCCAGCAGTTTGATAGCGGGGACCCTCTCCTACAATGAGCAGTTCTTC,CASSLIAGTLSYNEQFF
TRBJ2-7,TRBV15,-,TRBD1,TGTGCCACCAGCGGCCACCGGACAGGGGCTACCTACGAGCAGTACTTC,CATSGHRTGATYEQYF
TRBJ1-1,TRBV27,-,TRBD1,TGTGCCAGCAGTGCGGGACAGGGACCGGACACTGAAGCTTTCTTT,CASSAGQGPDTEAFF
TRBJ2-1,TRBV2,-,-,TGTGCCAGCAGTGTCTCGCAGATGGGCACACACAATGAGCAGTTCTTC,CASSVSQMGTHNEQFF
TRBJ2-7,TRBV5-1,-,TRBD1,TGCGCCAGCAGCCCGACCAGGGACAGGGGGCGGTACGAGCAGTACTTC,CASSPTRDRGRYEQYF
TRBJ2-5,TRBV27,-,TRBD2,TGTGCCAGCAGTAGTTTGGCTAGCGGGATAGAGACCCAGTACTTC,CASSSLASGIETQYF
TRBJ2-1,TRBV13,-,TRBD1,TGTGCCAGCAGCCCTGGGACAGCCTACAATGAGCAGTTCTTC,CASSPGTAYNEQFF
TRBJ2-2,TRBV7-8,-,TRBD1,TGTGCCAGCAGCTTACCAACAGGGGATAACACCGGGGAGCTGTTTTTT,CASSLPTGDNTGELFF
TRBJ2-7,TRBV19,-,-,TGTGCCAGTAGTATCCGAGGTCCCCTCCGAGTCTACGAGCAGTACTTC,CASSIRGPLRVYEQYF
TRBJ1-2,TRBV28,-,-,TGTGCCAGCAGCCGCGGGCCCTATGGCTACACCTTC,CASSRGPYGYTF
TRBJ2-2,TRBV6-5,-,TRBD2,TGTGCCAGCAGTTACTACCAGCGGGAGTACACCGGGGAGCTGTTTTTT,CASSYYQREYTGELFF
TRBJ2-3,TRBV9,-,TRBD2,TGTGCCAGCAGCGTAGGCCTAGCGGGGGCCCCAGATACGCAGTATTTT,CASSVGLAGAPDTQYF
TRBJ1-1,TRBV2,-,TRBD1,TGTGCCAGCAGTGAGAGGACGACAGGGCGCTTGAACACTGAAGCTTTCTTT,CASSERTTGRLNTEAFF
TRBJ1-2,TRBV6-5,-,-,TGTGCCAGCAGCGACAGTACAAGGTTCTCTGGCTACACCTTC,CASSDSTRFSGYTF
TRBJ2-5,TRBV7-3,-,TRBD2,TGTGCCAGCAGCCATCTAGCGGGAGTGGGGGAGACCCAGTACTTC,CASSHLAGVGETQYF
TRBJ2-2,TRBV6-5,-,-,TGTGCCAGCAGTTACTCGCTCCCTGGTGGCGCCGGGGAGCTGTTTTTT,CASSYSLPGGAGELFF
TRBJ2-1,TRBV11-2,-,TRBD1,TGTGCCAGCAGCCACGGGACAGGGGAGTATTTCTTC,CASSHGTGEYFF
TRBJ2-3,TRBV27,-,-,TGTGCCGGCAGTCCGCCGGGCGAGCGGGTGAGCACAGATACGCAGTATTTT,CAGSPPGERVSTDTQYF
TRBJ2-5,TRBV9,once,TRBD2,TGTGCCAGCAGCGTGGGAGGGAGGCCCCAAGAGACCCAGTACTTC,CASSVGGRPQETQYF
TRBJ2-5,TRBV9,-,-,TGTGCCAGCAGCGTAGGGAGGGCGGAGACCCAGTACTTC,CASSVGRAETQYF
TRBJ2-3,TRBV27,-,TRBD2,TGTGCCAGCAGCTGGGGACTAGCGGGAGTATTTACGCAGTATTTT,CASSWGLAGVFTQYF
TRBJ2-7,TRBV27,-,-,TGTGCCAGCTCACCTTCAACACGGGCCGAGTACTTC,CASSPSTRAEYF
TRBJ1-2,TRBV7-9,-,-,TGTGCCAGCAGCTCGCCTACAACAGGGTCGGACTATGGCTACACCTTC,CASSSPTTGSDYGYTF
TRBJ2-4,TRBV27,-,-,TGTGCCACCTGGGGCGGGACTAAAAACATTCAGTACTTC,CATWGGTKNIQYF
TRBJ2-3,TRBV5-1,-,-,TGCGCCAGCAGTTTCGGTGGGGGAGATACAGATACGCAGTATTTT,CASSFGGGDTDTQYF
TRBJ2-2,TRBV6-1,-,-,TGTGCCAGCAGTGTAAGGGGGTTACCCGGGGAGCTGTTTTTT,CASSVRGLPGELFF
TRBJ2-5,TRBV29-1,-,-,TGCAGCGTTGAAGATGGCCAGGTGGCAGTAGAGACCCAGTACTTC,CSVEDGQVAVETQYF
TRBJ2-7,TRBV10-3,-,TRBD2,TGTGCCATCAGTGGTTTAGCGGGGATTAGCTACGAGCAGTACTTC,CAISGLAGISYEQYF
TRBJ2-2,TRBV7-3,-,-,TGTGCCAGCAGCTTAATGGCTGCGGGCCCTAACACCGGGGAGCTGTTTTTT,CASSLMAAGPNTGELFF
TRBJ2-7,TRBV28,once,TRBD1,TGTGCCAGCACCACGGACAGGGAAATTCCCTACGAGCAGTACTTC,CASTTDREIPYEQYF
TRBJ2-7,TRBV7-8,-,-,TGTGCCAGCAGCTTAGATGTGGGGGCGAATTCCTACGAGCAGTACTTC,CASSLDVGANSYEQYF
TRBJ2-1,TRBV6-5,-,-,TGTGCCAGCAGCACCACGAAATACAATGAGCAGTTCTTC,CASSTTKYNEQFF
TRBJ2-1,TRBV10-2,-,-,TGCGCCAGCAGCGCCGGGACCGCCGCTGGTGAGCAGTTCTTC,CASSAGTAAGEQFF
TRBJ1-1,TRBV10-3,-,TRBD1,TGTGCCATCAGTGAGCCGAGGACAGGGTTAATGAACACTGAAGCTTTCTTT,CAISEPRTGLMNTEAFF
TRBJ1-5,TRBV27,-,-,TGTGCCAGCAGTTTGGGTCGGGACAATCAGCCCCAGCATTTT,CASSLGRDNQPQHF
TRBJ1-1,TRBV19,once,-,TGTGCCAGTAGGCAAGGGGTCTGGGTGGGCACTGAAGCTTTCTTT,CASRQGVWVGTEAFF
TRBJ2-1,TRBV7-7,few,TRBD1,TGTGCCAGCAGCTTTCGGGCAGGGGGCTACAATGAGCAGTTCTTC,CASSFRAGGYNEQFF